These 12 T cell receptor beta chains originate from one sample sequenced in a study of T cell responses to AZD1222 COVID-19 vaccine. Clones were sequenced by immunoSEQ multiplex PCR, and TCRdb holds only the in-frame ones, with some missing. The sample contains roughly 190,000 clones, 80% to 95% of which appear only once. Specimen: peripheral blood, collected 28 days after the second AZD1222 dose. The receptor set was obtained from an adult who received the AZD1222 COVID-19 vaccine.

DNA of the CDR3: TGCGCCAGTTTTTCGGGACAGGGTCTAAGTCATGGCTACACCTTC. Protein: CASFSGQGLSHGYTF. The V gene is TRBV5-1, the J gene TRBJ1-2, with 9 bases fitting TRBD1. The V gene's germline CDR1 is SGHRS and CDR2 YFSETQ. The CDR3 is 15 amino acids. Losses at the gene ends were 8 bases for V and 6 bases for J; bases not matched to a gene: 14.

The genes are TRBV18 and TRBJ1-2, with D tentatively TRBD1 (5 bases). This CDR3 region has 14 residues. With 3 bases removed from V and 6 bases from J, the gap between germline ends came to 14 bases. The germline V gene has CDR1 KGHSH and CDR2 LQKENI. Here the CDR3 DNA reads TGTGCCAGCTCACCGCCGTTATTGGGGCATGGCTACACCTTC. Amino acid sequence: CASSPPLLGHGYTF.

This chain links TRBV6-5 with TRBJ2-7; either TRBD1 or TRBD2 may fit D (7 bases each). Germline lookup yields CDR1 MNHEY and CDR2 SVGAGI. CDR3 size: 13 residues. Trimming removed 6 bases at V and 4 bases at J, with 13 bases between. CDR3 protein: CASRYQGGYEQYF. In DNA form, the CDR3 reads TGTGCCAGCAGGTATCAGGGGGGGTACGAGCAGTACTTC.

The V and J genes are TRBV27 and TRBJ2-7; D may correspond to TRBD1 or TRBD2 (7 bases each). This CDR3 region has 16 residues. Trimming cost V 0 bases and J 3 bases, with 15 bases left between them. Germline V CDR1 and CDR2: MNHEY, SMNVEV (reference sequence). CDR3 residues: CASSLSKPGGVYEQYF. The CDR3 DNA reads as TGTGCCAGCAGTTTATCGAAGCCAGGGGGGGTCTACGAGCAGTACTTC.

The chain employs TRBV5-1 and TRBJ1-2, with 9 bases identical to TRBD1. V trimming: 4 bases; J trimming: 8 bases; junction bases outside the gene matches: 9. The CDR3 spans 14 residues. The V gene's germline CDR1 is SGHRS and CDR2 YFSETQ. The CDR3 coding sequence is TGCGCCAGCAGCCCCCGGACAGGGGTTCGGGGCTACACCTTC. Amino acids: CASSPRTGVRGYTF.

The rearrangement links TRBV30 to TRBJ2-7, with D hard to call. CDR3 size: 14 residues. Germline CDR1 is GTSNPN and CDR2 is SVGIG (reference sequence). Trimming took 8 bases from V and 3 from J, leaving 20 bases between them. The CDR3 here is CALSTAESLYEQYF. The CDR3 DNA reads TGTGCCCTTTCCACCGCAGAGAGCCTCTACGAGCAGTACTTC.

The chain is built from TRBV9 and TRBJ2-7; 10 nucleotides agree with TRBD1. The germline V gene encodes CDR1 SGDLS and CDR2 YYNGEE. V lost 2 bases, J lost 2 bases, and 1 base stayed unmatched. The CDR3 is made up of 14 amino acids. The CDR3 bases are TGTGCCAGCAGCGTCGGACAGGGGGCCTACGAGCAGTACTTC. It specifies CASSVGQGAYEQYF.

V and J are TRBV30 and TRBJ1-6, with D possibly matching TRBD1 (5 bases). Trimming took off 7 bases at V and 7 bases at J, with 14 bases between the two ends. The CDR3 has 13 residues. The germline CDR1 and CDR2 sequences are GTSNPN and SVGIG (reference sequence). CDR3 sequence (DNA): TGTGCCTCGCAGAGGGGTTACAATTCACCCCTCCACTTT. It is translated as CASQRGYNSPLHF.

This chain uses TRBV30 with TRBJ1-2; weak D call: TRBD1 (6 bases). Germline V gene data show CDR1 as GTSNPN and CDR2 as SVGIG (reference sequence). The V end was cut by 1 base, the J end by 8 bases, with 14 bases between. The CDR3 runs 13 residues. CDR3 nucleotides: TGTGCCTGGAGTGAGGACAGCTCATGGGGCTACACCTTC. Amino acids: CAWSEDSSWGYTF.

This sequence joins TRBV5-1 and TRBJ2-7; 9 bases agree with TRBD2. Looked up from germline, CDR1 is SGHRS and CDR2 is YFSETQ. The length of the CDR3 is 15 residues. Unmatched junction bases numbered 6, after V lost 1 base and J lost 4 bases. The CDR3 nucleotides are TGCGCCAGCAGCTTGCGTTCTAGCGGGACGTACGAGCAGTACTTC. Its translation is CASSLRSSGTYEQYF.

The CDR3 region has the DNA TGTGCCAGCAGCGCCCCTTGGTCCTCTGGGGATAGCTCCTACAATGAGCAGTTCTTC. Residues: CASSAPWSSGDSSYNEQFF. V is TRBV7-6 and J is TRBJ2-1; D is undetermined. The CDR3 length is 19 residues. CDR1 and CDR2 (germline): SGHVS, FNYEAQ. V was pared by 5 bases and J by 0 bases, with 23 bases between.

The rearrangement links TRBV28 to TRBJ2-7; tentative D call: TRBD2 (6 bases). Germline values: CDR1 MDHEN, CDR2 SYDVKM. There are 13 residues in the CDR3. V dropped 6 bases and J dropped 2 bases, with 11 bases sitting between them. The chain's CDR3 is CASSRELTYEQYF. CDR3 nucleotide sequence: TGTGCCAGCAGCCGGGAGTTGACCTACGAGCAGTACTTC.